The subject of this entry is one T cell receptor (beta chain). These data come from a study of blood T cells in healthy people across ages. The CDR3 spans 14 residues. Per the germline V gene, CDR1 is SGDLS and CDR2 is YYNGEE. Trimming removed 5 bases at V and 5 bases at J, with 15 bases between. For the second PCR, which ran for 7 to 11 cycles, a sample-barcoded 5' primer and a J-beta primer mix were used. Every sample gave at least 3 million paired-end reads containing CDR3. TCRdb reprocessed the 5' RACE reads with MiXCR, giving one entry per CDR3 protein. The repertoire holds fewer than 1.5 million distinct CDR3 sequences, about 43% seen once, with under 8% in the top ten.

Specimen: blood. The receptor's source is a woman aged 18-29 years in good health. This chain uses TRBV9 with TRBJ2-3; possible D gene TRBD1, 6 bases. The CDR3 loop is CASRDTTGLDTQYF. CDR3 nucleotides: TGTGCCAGCAGGGATACTACAGGGTTAGATACGCAGTATTTT.